The 12 T cell receptor beta chains listed next were all sequenced from one sample in a study of beta chain features in type 1 diabetes (dated by TCRdb to 2017 to 2018). The library was produced with the immunoSEQ multiplex PCR assay. All of the isolated RNA was reverse transcribed with the High Capacity cDNA Reverse Transcription Kit, so expressed TCRB transcripts were sequenced. In its TCRdb copy, this immuneACCESS table keeps in-frame sequences only and misses some clones. Where compared with another copy, unresolved V genes explain less than half of these, and the others have no known cause. The table for this sample lists roughly 240,000 clones; around 14% of them were counted only once. Around 0.026% of the sample rests with the top ten. The material sequenced was naive CD4+ T cells from blood. The cell subset or site label, as the study defines it: true naive CD4+ T cells. These receptors were collected from a woman between 40 and 55 years old in good health.

The J gene is TRBJ1-6, the V gene TRBV11-2, with 8 bases that match TRBD1. CDR3 length: 16 amino acids. Germline V gives CDR1 SGHAT, CDR2 FQNNGV. The junction had 10 bases not matched to a gene; V was cut back by 5 bases and J by 7 bases. DNA for the CDR3: TGTGCCAGCAGCACCCAGCGGACAGGGATGAATTCACCCCTCCACTTT. Translating gives CASSTQRTGMNSPLHF.

The V and J genes are TRBV7-2 and TRBJ2-3; maybe TRBD1 (6 bases). The CDR3 spans 14 residues. Germline V gives CDR1 SGHTA, CDR2 FQGNSA. Deletions cut 7 bases from V and 6 bases from J, with 17 bases between. CDR3 nucleotides: TGTGCCAGCACGTGGGGGCGGATGATGGATACGCAGTATTTT. It encodes CASTWGRMMDTQYF. Full variable domain (rest looked up from reference TRBV7-2 and TRBJ2-3): GAGVSQSPSNKVTEKGKDVELRCDPISGHTALYWYRQSLGQGLEFLIYFQGNSAPDKSGLPSDRFSAERTGGSVSTLTIQRTQQEDSAVYLCASTWGRMMDTQYFGPGTRLTVL.

In this sample, this clone turned up many times. The chain recombines TRBV13 with TRBJ2-7; 7 bases line up with TRBD2. This CDR3 has 13 residues. V lost 8 bases and J lost 5; bases outside the gene matches: 9. The germline V gene encodes CDR1 PRHDT and CDR2 FYEKMQ (reference sequence). The CDR3 region is CASRRGTTNEQYF. CDR3 nucleotide sequence: TGTGCCAGCCGGCGGGGGACTACCAACGAGCAGTACTTC.

In its sample, this clone was seen once. V gene TRBV6-1 combines with J gene TRBJ2-7; 7 bases map to TRBD2. The germline V gene has CDR1 MNHNS and CDR2 SASEGT. After removal of 6 bases from V and 6 bases from J, the junction contained 5 bases not matched to a gene. This CDR3 spans 12 amino acids. CDR3 amino acids: CASRRSGGEQYF. The DNA of the CDR3 is TGTGCCAGCAGGAGGTCGGGGGGCGAGCAGTACTTC.

This clone occurred a few times. This chain links TRBV7-2 with TRBJ2-3; D is unclear. The CDR3 is 13 amino acids. V was trimmed by 4 bases and J by 3 bases, leaving 8 bases between them. CDR1 is SGHTA, CDR2 FQGNSA, per germline. Here the CDR3 reads CASSSRVTDTQYF. The CDR3, as DNA: TGTGCCAGCAGCTCCCGCGTTACAGATACGCAGTATTTT.

The chain joins TRBV11-2 to TRBJ2-3; D not certain. The V end was cut by 1 base, the J end by 6 bases, with 5 bases between. This CDR3 contains 12 residues. Germline V CDR1 and CDR2: SGHAT, FQNNGV. In nucleotides, the CDR3 is TGTGCCAGCAGCTTAGGTATTGATACGCAGTATTTT. This sequence encodes CASSLGIDTQYF. The complete variable domain, with remaining parts taken from reference TRBV11-2 and TRBJ2-3, reads EAGVAQSPRYKIIEKRQSVAFWCNPISGHATLYWYQQILGQGPKLLIQFQNNGVVDDSQLPKDRFSAERLKGVDSTLKIQPAKLEDSAVYLCASSLGIDTQYFGPGTRLTVL.

This chain connects TRBV5-1 to TRBJ2-1; 8 bases align to TRBD1. The CDR3 contains 16 residues. The V segment lost 4 bases and the J segment 7 bases; nucleotides outside the gene matches: 13. Germline lookup yields CDR1 SGHRS and CDR2 YFSETQ. The CDR3 DNA sequence: TGCGCCAGCAGCGACGGGACAGGTGGAGGGGGGAATGAGCAGTTCTTC. Translated: CASSDGTGGGGNEQFF. The whole variable domain, filled in from reference TRBV5-1 and TRBJ2-1, reads KAGVTQTPRYLIKTRGQQVTLSCSPISGHRSVSWYQQTPGQGLQFLFEYFSETQRNKGNFPGRFSGRQFSNSRSEMNVSTLELGDSALYLCASSDGTGGGGNEQFFGPGTRLTVL.

This sequence joins TRBV6-5 and TRBJ1-1; D unclear. The CDR3 loop spans 12 amino acids. Germline V gene sequence: CDR1 MNHEY, CDR2 SVGAGI. V was shortened by 10 bases and J by 1 base, with 10 bases between the two germline ends. The CDR3 region has the DNA TGTGCCACTTGGAGGAGGAACACTGAAGCTTTCTTT. Translated, it gives CATWRRNTEAFF.

V is TRBV13 and J is TRBJ2-5; the D gene is possibly TRBD2 (6 bases). Germline V gene lookup returns CDR1 PRHDT and CDR2 FYEKMQ (reference sequence). Trimming pared 4 bases from V and 1 base from J, leaving 13 bases between. CDR3 length equals 15 residues. CDR3 amino acids: CASSSRSGGQETQYF. CDR3 DNA sequence: TGTGCCAGCAGCTCTAGGTCCGGGGGCCAAGAGACCCAGTACTTC.

The chain is built from TRBV10-2 and TRBJ2-2; D is uncertain. Germline-derived CDR1 and CDR2 are WSHSY and SAAADI. The CDR3 loop spans 12 amino acids. The V end lost 7 bases, the J end lost 4 bases, and 7 bases lay between the germline ends. CDR3 nucleotide sequence: TGCGCCAGCAAGTGGGCCACCGGGGAGCTGTTTTTT. Its translation: CASKWATGELFF.

There are a few counts of this clone. V is TRBV12-5 and J is TRBJ2-2; 8 positions match TRBD1. The CDR3 sequence is 17 residues long. Trimming cost V 6 bases and J 2 bases; bases outside gene matches: 11. CDR1 is LGHNT, CDR2 FRNRAP, per germline. For the CDR3, the DNA is TGTGCTAGTGGCAGGAGCCTGACAGGGGATAACACCGGGGAGCTGTTTTTT. It encodes CASGRSLTGDNTGELFF.

In its sample, this clone was seen a few times. The chain joins TRBV5-4 to TRBJ2-3; D might be TRBD1 (7 bases). V lost 5 bases to trimming and J lost 6 bases, with 19 bases between them. The CDR3 has 15 amino acids. CDR1 and CDR2 (germline): SGHNT, YYREEE (reference sequence). The CDR3: CASRGGGTAMDTQYF. DNA of the CDR3: TGTGCCAGCAGGGGGGGTGGGACAGCTATGGATACGCAGTATTTT.